This T cell receptor beta chain was sequenced during a study of cytomegalovirus exposure and HLA in healthy donors. The study, taken as a whole, reports: Exclusion as indistinguishable affected some V segments, including TRBV6-2 and TRBV6-3. It has been reported that TCR beta sequences accurately predicted the HLA-A and HLA-B alleles of most subjects.

About this clone itself: The antigen is undetermined.

Nominally healthy donors provided the samples, though records likely missed some immune exposures. The CDR3 covers 14 residues. V lost 4 bases and J lost 4; bases outside the gene matches: 8. CDR1 and CDR2 from the germline V gene are GTSNPN and SVGIG (reference sequence). The PCR made use of 60 Vbeta and 13 Jbeta primers. Generated by immunoSEQ multiplex PCR, the TCRdb table keeps only in-frame clones and is missing some. Here the sample spans roughly 160,000 clones, under 85% being singletons. This sequence was found in a woman in her 30s in good health and CMV-seronegative. Sequencing was carried out using PBMCs. V and J are TRBV30 and TRBJ2-7; the match to TRBD1 covers 9 bases. The DNA for the CDR3 is TGTGCCTGGAATCGTGACAGGGGGATGTACGAGCAGTACTTC. Its protein product is CAWNRDRGMYEQYF.